This TCR beta chain was sequenced during a study of CD8+ T cells in alopecia areata. Study outcomes and limitations: Expanded CD8+ clones among the top 100, and scalp clonality, were significantly decreased by tofacitinib. Scalp and blood samples kept many expanded lesional clones throughout tofacitinib.

Treatment of the sample: oral pan-JAK inhibitor, 5-10 mg twice daily. Investigators isolated RNA and reverse transcribed it into cDNA to act as the sequencing template. The data were produced by immunoSEQ multiplex PCR, yet TCRdb's version contains in-frame clones alone and is incomplete. The sample has some 180,000 clones, approximately 53% seen once. A word on this clone: Its antigen remains unidentified.

Trimming left V 3 bases short and J 0 bases short, with 13 bases between. The CDR3 runs 15 residues. Germline CDR1 SGHRS, CDR2 YFSETQ. The sequence was collected from a human donor with alopecia areata. The material sequenced was CD8+ T cells sorted from blood, taken at week 24, from a patient treated with tofacitinib. This rearrangement joins TRBV5-1 to TRBJ2-7; TRBD1 or TRBD2 may be the D gene (5 bases each). This CDR3 is CASSSGTDYSYEQYF. For the CDR3, the DNA is TGCGCCAGCAGCTCAGGGACGGATTACTCCTACGAGCAGTACTTC.